Listed below are T cell receptor beta chains from one sample, sequenced in a study of cytomegalovirus exposure and HLA in healthy donors. The table came from immunoSEQ multiplex PCR; TCRdb's copy has only in-frame clones and leaves some out. The data show around 250,000 clones, 80% to 95% seen once. The sequenced sample was PBMCs. These receptors were obtained from a girl aged 2 to 9 in good health and CMV-seronegative. Both conserved end residues are part of each CDR3. The D gene is left open where the match is weak. Clone size is given for some rows only: seen once, a few or many times, or a class if the clone is expanded.

clone size: NA; J gene: TRBJ1-4; D gene: NA; V gene: TRBV13; CDR3 DNA: TGTGCCTGCAGAGGGGGGGCTAATGAAAAACTGTTTTTT; CDR3 protein: CACRGGANEKLFF
clone size: NA; J gene: TRBJ1-2; D gene: NA; V gene: TRBV21-1; CDR3 DNA: TGTGCCAGCAGCGCCCGGGACAGGGGTAGCTATGGCTACACCTTC; CDR3 protein: CASSARDRGSYGYTF
clone size: NA; J gene: TRBJ2-1; D gene: TRBD2; V gene: TRBV18; CDR3 DNA: TGTGCCAGCTCATCTGGTGCGGGACTAGCGGGAGATGAGCAGTTCTTC; CDR3 protein: CASSSGAGLAGDEQFF
clone size: NA; J gene: TRBJ1-2; D gene: NA; V gene: TRBV11-3; CDR3 DNA: TGTGCCAGCAGCCCGGTTGGGGGGGCAAACTATGGCTACACCTTC; CDR3 protein: CASSPVGGANYGYTF
clone size: NA; J gene: TRBJ2-2; D gene: TRBD1; V gene: TRBV4-1; CDR3 DNA: TGCGCCAGCAGCCTACGACAGGGGACGAACACCGGGGAGCTGTTTTTT; CDR3 protein: CASSLRQGTNTGELFF
clone size: NA; J gene: TRBJ2-7; D gene: NA; V gene: TRBV19; CDR3 DNA: TGTGCCAGTAGCTCCAAGGGGGGGAAGGGGCGGACGAGAGGCTACGAGCAGTACTTC; CDR3 protein: CASSSKGGKGRTRGYEQYF
clone size: NA; J gene: TRBJ1-2; D gene: TRBD1; V gene: TRBV5-6; CDR3 DNA: TGTGCCAGCAGCGAGACAGGGGCCCGCTACACCTTC; CDR3 protein: CASSETGARYTF
clone size: NA; J gene: TRBJ2-1; D gene: NA; V gene: TRBV2; CDR3 DNA: TGTGCCAGCAGTGATGTTTCGGGGTTCAATGAGCAGTTCTTC; CDR3 protein: CASSDVSGFNEQFF
clone size: NA; J gene: TRBJ2-3; D gene: NA; V gene: TRBV7-8; CDR3 DNA: TGTGCCAGCAGCTTCCTTGGTCTAGGAGGCACAGATACGCAGTATTTT; CDR3 protein: CASSFLGLGGTDTQYF
clone size: NA; J gene: TRBJ2-7; D gene: NA; V gene: TRBV18; CDR3 DNA: TGTGCCAGCTCACCGGAGGGAACTAGCTCCTACGAGCAGTACTTC; CDR3 protein: CASSPEGTSSYEQYF
clone size: NA; J gene: TRBJ2-1; D gene: NA; V gene: TRBV29-1; CDR3 DNA: TGCAGCGTCCCCGGGATCTACCCCTACAATGAGCAGTTCTTC; CDR3 protein: CSVPGIYPYNEQFF
clone size: NA; J gene: TRBJ1-1; D gene: TRBD1; V gene: TRBV6-6; CDR3 DNA: TGTGCCAGCAGCTGGGACAGGAACACTGAAGCTTTCTTT; CDR3 protein: CASSWDRNTEAFF
clone size: NA; J gene: TRBJ1-2; D gene: TRBD1; V gene: TRBV5-5; CDR3 DNA: TGTGCCAGCAGCATCCGAACCGGGACAGGGGTGATAAACTATGGCTACACCTTC; CDR3 protein: CASSIRTGTGVINYGYTF
clone size: NA; J gene: TRBJ1-5; D gene: TRBD1; V gene: TRBV6-5; CDR3 DNA: TGTGCCAGCAGGGCCGGGACAGGCAATCAGCCCCAGCATTTT; CDR3 protein: CASRAGTGNQPQHF
clone size: NA; J gene: TRBJ1-2; D gene: TRBD1; V gene: TRBV14; CDR3 DNA: TGTGCCAGCAGCCAAGTAACAGGGGCAGGTTATGGCTACACCTTC; CDR3 protein: CASSQVTGAGYGYTF
clone size: NA; J gene: TRBJ2-7; D gene: NA; V gene: TRBV5-1; CDR3 DNA: TGCGCCAGCAGACGGGACATTTCCTACGAGCAGTACTTC; CDR3 protein: CASRRDISYEQYF
clone size: NA; J gene: TRBJ1-1; D gene: TRBD1; V gene: TRBV5-1; CDR3 DNA: TGCGCCAGCAGCCCCCAGACAGGGGGTGGTGAAGCTTTCTTT; CDR3 protein: CASSPQTGGGEAFF
clone size: NA; J gene: TRBJ2-2; D gene: NA; V gene: TRBV6-6; CDR3 DNA: TGTGCCAGCAGCTCCTATCAGGGTGCCGCCGGGGAGCTGTTTTTT; CDR3 protein: CASSSYQGAAGELFF
clone size: NA; J gene: TRBJ2-2; D gene: TRBD2; V gene: TRBV5-4; CDR3 DNA: TGTGCCAGCAGCTTGGAGATTGGGACTAGCGGAACCACCGGGGAGCTGTTTTTT; CDR3 protein: CASSLEIGTSGTTGELFF
clone size: NA; J gene: TRBJ2-3; D gene: NA; V gene: TRBV7-2; CDR3 DNA: TGTGCCAGCAGCGAAACTCAGGGTTCAGATACGCAGTATTTT; CDR3 protein: CASSETQGSDTQYF
clone size: NA; J gene: TRBJ2-1; D gene: NA; V gene: TRBV19; CDR3 DNA: TGTGCCAGTAGTATAGCGGGGAATGAGCAGTTCTTC; CDR3 protein: CASSIAGNEQFF
clone size: NA; J gene: TRBJ2-2; D gene: TRBD2; V gene: TRBV5-1; CDR3 DNA: TGCGCCAGCAACCTAGCGGGAGCCGACAACGGGGAGCTGTTTTTT; CDR3 protein: CASNLAGADNGELFF
clone size: NA; J gene: TRBJ2-2; D gene: NA; V gene: TRBV5-5; CDR3 DNA: TGTGCCAGCAGCACGCAAGGAGCCGGGGAGCTGTTTTTT; CDR3 protein: CASSTQGAGELFF
clone size: NA; J gene: TRBJ1-4; D gene: TRBD1; V gene: TRBV10-3; CDR3 DNA: TGTGCCATCAGTGAATTTCAGGGGGCCCTGGGGGAAAAACTGTTTTTT; CDR3 protein: CAISEFQGALGEKLFF
clone size: once; J gene: TRBJ1-2; D gene: TRBD1; V gene: TRBV5-6; CDR3 DNA: TGTGCCAGCAGCTCGAACAGGGGAGGCTATGGCTACACCTTC; CDR3 protein: CASSSNRGGYGYTF
clone size: NA; J gene: TRBJ1-1; D gene: NA; V gene: TRBV27; CDR3 DNA: TGTGCCAGCAGTCTTGTTGACAGCATGAACACTGAAGCTTTCTTT; CDR3 protein: CASSLVDSMNTEAFF
clone size: NA; J gene: TRBJ2-7; D gene: TRBD1; V gene: TRBV6-1; CDR3 DNA: TGTGCCAGCAGTGGACAGGGAGACGAGCAGTACTTC; CDR3 protein: CASSGQGDEQYF
clone size: NA; J gene: TRBJ2-3; D gene: NA; V gene: TRBV29-1; CDR3 DNA: TGCAGCGTTATGTTGAGGCTCACAGATACGCAGTATTTT; CDR3 protein: CSVMLRLTDTQYF
clone size: once; J gene: TRBJ1-4; D gene: TRBD1; V gene: TRBV18; CDR3 DNA: TGTGCCAGCTCACCTCGGGGACAGAGCGAAAAACTGTTTTTT; CDR3 protein: CASSPRGQSEKLFF
clone size: NA; J gene: TRBJ1-1; D gene: NA; V gene: TRBV4-1; CDR3 DNA: TGCGCCAGCAGCCAAGACGCGGGGGCCACTGAAGCTTTCTTT; CDR3 protein: CASSQDAGATEAFF
clone size: NA; J gene: TRBJ1-2; D gene: NA; V gene: TRBV20-1; CDR3 DNA: TGCAGTGCTACGGGGGGGGCGGGCTACACCTTC; CDR3 protein: CSATGGAGYTF
clone size: NA; J gene: TRBJ2-7; D gene: NA; V gene: TRBV29-1; CDR3 DNA: TGCAGCGTTGAATTGGGCTACAGGGTGGGCGAGCAGTACTTC; CDR3 protein: CSVELGYRVGEQYF
clone size: NA; J gene: TRBJ1-2; D gene: TRBD1; V gene: TRBV19; CDR3 DNA: TGTGCCAGTAGTATCGACAGGGGTAACTATGGCTACACCTTC; CDR3 protein: CASSIDRGNYGYTF
clone size: NA; J gene: TRBJ1-5; D gene: NA; V gene: TRBV4-1; CDR3 DNA: TGCGCCAGCAGCCAAGGGACAGTCAATCAGCCCCAGCATTTT; CDR3 protein: CASSQGTVNQPQHF
clone size: NA; J gene: TRBJ1-5; D gene: NA; V gene: TRBV6-1; CDR3 DNA: TGTGCCAGCAGTGAAGCGCTCAGGCAGCCCCAGCATTTT; CDR3 protein: CASSEALRQPQHF
clone size: NA; J gene: TRBJ2-7; D gene: TRBD2; V gene: TRBV6-4; CDR3 DNA: TGTGCCAGCAGTGACGAGGGACTAGCGGGCTACGAGCAGTACTTC; CDR3 protein: CASSDEGLAGYEQYF
clone size: NA; J gene: TRBJ1-4; D gene: TRBD1; V gene: TRBV5-8; CDR3 DNA: TGTGCCAGCAGCTCCCGACAGGGTAGAACTAATGAAAAACTGTTTTTT; CDR3 protein: CASSSRQGRTNEKLFF
clone size: NA; J gene: TRBJ2-2; D gene: NA; V gene: TRBV30; CDR3 DNA: TGTGCCTGGAGCAAAAGGGGCAGCGACACCGGGGAGCTGTTTTTT; CDR3 protein: CAWSKRGSDTGELFF
clone size: NA; J gene: TRBJ2-1; D gene: NA; V gene: TRBV7-7; CDR3 DNA: TGTGCTAGCAGCTTATCGGCGGGGCCCTACAATGAGCAGTTCTTC; CDR3 protein: CASSLSAGPYNEQFF
clone size: NA; J gene: TRBJ2-3; D gene: TRBD2; V gene: TRBV5-4; CDR3 DNA: TGTGCCAGCAGCTTGGCGGGGGGGCCTTCAGATACGCAGTATTTT; CDR3 protein: CASSLAGGPSDTQYF
clone size: NA; J gene: TRBJ2-6; D gene: TRBD2; V gene: TRBV6-6; CDR3 DNA: TGTGCCAGCAGGCGGGGGGGGTCCTCTGGGGCCAACGTCCTGACTTTC; CDR3 protein: CASRRGGSSGANVLTF
clone size: NA; J gene: TRBJ1-5; D gene: NA; V gene: TRBV19; CDR3 DNA: TGTGCCAGTAGTCATCGACAGCGTATTAGCAATCAGCCCCAGCATTTT; CDR3 protein: CASSHRQRISNQPQHF
clone size: NA; J gene: TRBJ2-7; D gene: NA; V gene: TRBV5-8; CDR3 DNA: TGTGCCAGCAGCTTTCTGGGGGGCAGCGGGGACGAGCAGTACTTC; CDR3 protein: CASSFLGGSGDEQYF
clone size: NA; J gene: TRBJ1-1; D gene: NA; V gene: TRBV2; CDR3 DNA: TGTGCCAGCAGTGAAGGTTTGCACAGGAACACTGAAGCTTTCTTT; CDR3 protein: CASSEGLHRNTEAFF
clone size: NA; J gene: TRBJ1-3; D gene: NA; V gene: TRBV10-2; CDR3 DNA: TGCGCCAGCAGTGACGGGACAACTGGAAACACCATATATTTT; CDR3 protein: CASSDGTTGNTIYF